Listed below are T cell receptor beta chains from one sample, sequenced in a study of cytomegalovirus exposure and HLA in healthy donors. Assay: immunoSEQ multiplex PCR; the TCRdb copy retains only in-frame clones and omits some. The sample contains 170,000 or so clones, 78% of which appear only once. Sequenced input: PBMCs. These receptors all come from a woman aged 50 to 65 in good health and CMV-seropositive. The CDR3 runs from the conserved cysteine through the conserved F or W. The D gene is left open where the match is weak. Clone size, where shown, is once, few, many, or a class for clones that have expanded.

v_call	d_call	j_call	clone_size	cdr3_aa	cdr3_nt
TRBV27	.	TRBJ1-2	.	CASKVAGNYGYTF	TGTGCCAGCAAGGTGGCAGGGAACTATGGCTACACCTTC
TRBV10-3	.	TRBJ1-4	.	CAIKNSIDEKLFF	TGTGCCATCAAAAACTCAATCGATGAAAAACTGTTTTTT
TRBV30	.	TRBJ2-4	.	CAWSADSLAKNIQYF	TGTGCCTGGAGTGCCGACTCTCTAGCCAAAAACATTCAGTACTTC
TRBV2	TRBD1	TRBJ2-2	.	CASSPRGTATGELFF	TGTGCCAGCAGTCCTAGAGGGACAGCCACCGGGGAGCTGTTTTTT
TRBV12-5	TRBD1	TRBJ1-3	once	CASGLGTGEQDTIYF	TGTGCTAGTGGTTTAGGGACAGGGGAGCAGGACACCATATATTTT
TRBV11-2	TRBD1	TRBJ1-2	.	CASSVGQGVHGYTF	TGTGCCAGCAGCGTCGGACAGGGAGTACATGGCTACACCTTC
TRBV7-9	TRBD2	TRBJ2-1	.	CASPPSGGVSYNEQFF	TGTGCCAGCCCCCCGTCCGGGGGGGTCTCCTACAATGAGCAGTTCTTC
TRBV5-1	.	TRBJ1-1	.	CASSIQGNTEAFF	TGCGCCAGCAGCATACAGGGGAACACTGAAGCTTTCTTT
TRBV7-2	.	TRBJ2-5	.	CASTMVGRETQYF	TGTGCCAGCACTATGGTGGGGCGAGAGACCCAGTACTTC
TRBV6-5	TRBD1	TRBJ1-5	.	CASTADRPSNQPQHF	TGTGCCAGCACTGCGGACAGGCCTAGCAATCAGCCCCAGCATTTT
TRBV4-1	TRBD2	TRBJ2-7	few	CASSQGWGGISHEQYF	TGCGCCAGCAGCCAAGGATGGGGGGGGATTTCTCACGAGCAGTACTTC
TRBV10-3	.	TRBJ1-5	.	CAISESQGNQPQHF	TGTGCCATCAGTGAGTCCCAGGGCAATCAGCCCCAGCATTTT
TRBV6-4	TRBD1	TRBJ2-2	few	CASSDSTGGDTGELFF	TGTGCCAGCAGTGACTCGACAGGGGGGGACACCGGGGAGCTGTTTTTT
TRBV6-5	TRBD1	TRBJ1-3	few	CASSRTGAPGNTIYF	TGTGCCAGCAGCCGGACAGGGGCCCCTGGAAACACCATATATTTT
TRBV6-5	TRBD2	TRBJ2-1	.	CASSRTSGAYNEQFF	TGTGCCAGCAGCCGGACTAGCGGGGCTTACAATGAGCAGTTCTTC
TRBV7-9	.	TRBJ1-5	.	CASSPDSFNQPQHF	TGTGCCAGCAGCCCGGACAGTTTCAATCAGCCCCAGCATTTT
TRBV6-4	.	TRBJ1-2	few	CASTQDTYYGYTF	TGTGCCAGCACCCAAGACACATACTATGGCTACACCTTC
TRBV10-2	TRBD1	TRBJ2-7	.	CASRHAGTGDYEQYF	TGCGCCAGCAGGCACGCCGGGACAGGCGACTACGAGCAGTACTTC
TRBV2	.	TRBJ2-4	.	CASSEAGRGDIQYF	TGTGCCAGCAGTGAAGCGGGCAGGGGAGACATTCAGTACTTC
TRBV7-9	TRBD1	TRBJ1-1	.	CSSSLRSDRATEAFF	TGTTCCAGCAGCTTAAGATCGGACAGGGCGACTGAAGCTTTCTTT
TRBV15	TRBD2	TRBJ2-5	.	CATSSATSGLETQYF	TGTGCCACCAGCTCGGCGACTAGCGGGTTAGAGACCCAGTACTTC
TRBV6-5	TRBD2	TRBJ2-1	.	CASSYLPRGGNEQFF	TGTGCCAGCAGTTACCTCCCGCGGGGGGGGAATGAGCAGTTCTTC
TRBV27	.	TRBJ1-1	once	CASSLSWRADTEAFF	TGTGCCAGCAGTTTATCGTGGAGGGCTGACACTGAAGCTTTCTTT
TRBV12-5	TRBD1	TRBJ1-1	.	CASGPGQGNTEAFF	TGTGCTAGTGGTCCGGGACAGGGCAACACTGAAGCTTTCTTT
TRBV7-8	TRBD1	TRBJ1-4	.	CASSSAGTGPEKLFF	TGTGCCAGCAGCTCTGCCGGGACAGGCCCAGAAAAACTGTTTTTT
TRBV19	.	TRBJ2-7	.	CASTETGSYEQYF	TGTGCCAGTACCGAGACAGGCTCCTACGAGCAGTACTTC
TRBV5-6	.	TRBJ1-1	.	CASSSGSGLHTEAFF	TGTGCCAGCAGCTCGGGATCGGGTCTTCACACTGAAGCTTTCTTT
TRBV27	.	TRBJ1-2	.	CASSSTGWYGYTF	TGTGCCAGCAGTTCAACAGGGTGGTATGGCTACACCTTC
TRBV5-6	TRBD2	TRBJ2-7	.	CASSLGLASHEQYF	TGTGCCAGCAGCTTGGGACTAGCGTCCCACGAGCAGTACTTC
TRBV7-6	TRBD2	TRBJ2-7	.	CASSSARGLGSEQYF	TGTGCCAGCAGCTCCGCCCGCGGACTAGGGAGCGAGCAGTACTTC
TRBV5-4	.	TRBJ1-1	.	CASSFSGGTEAFF	TGTGCCAGCAGCTTCAGCGGTGGCACTGAAGCTTTCTTT
TRBV7-9	.	TRBJ1-6	few	CASSLRSLSSYNSPLHF	TGTGCCAGCAGCTTACGATCTCTCAGCTCCTATAATTCACCCCTCCACTTT
TRBV5-6	.	TRBJ1-5	.	CASSLKGGWGNQPQHF	TGTGCCAGCAGCTTGAAAGGGGGTTGGGGCAATCAGCCCCAGCATTTT
TRBV10-2	.	TRBJ1-1	.	CASSLISLNTEAFF	TGCGCCAGCAGCCTAATCTCGCTGAACACTGAAGCTTTCTTT
TRBV11-3	.	TRBJ1-6	.	CASSQDRNSPLHF	TGTGCCAGCAGCCAGGACAGAAATTCACCCCTCCACTTT
TRBV9	.	TRBJ2-5	.	CASSVGGLQETQYF	TGTGCCAGCAGCGTAGGTGGACTCCAAGAGACCCAGTACTTC
TRBV19	.	TRBJ1-6	.	CASSDGGGSPLHF	TGTGCCAGTAGTGATGGGGGCGGGTCACCCCTCCACTTT
TRBV2	.	TRBJ2-7	once	CASRRGYEQYF	TGTGCCAGCAGGAGAGGGTACGAGCAGTACTTC
TRBV7-9	.	TRBJ1-1	.	CASSLAGAANTEAFF	TGTGCCAGCAGCTTAGCGGGGGCGGCGAACACTGAAGCTTTCTTT
TRBV27	TRBD1	TRBJ2-5	.	CASSLGQGAWTQYF	TGTGCCAGCAGTTTGGGTCAGGGGGCTTGGACCCAGTACTTC
TRBV11-3	.	TRBJ2-3	.	CASSLTDTQYF	TGTGCCAGCAGCCTCACAGATACGCAGTATTTT
TRBV10-3	TRBD1	TRBJ1-1	few	CAIRRQGDPEAFF	TGTGCCATCAGACGGCAGGGGGACCCTGAAGCTTTCTTT
TRBV19	.	TRBJ1-2	.	CASSISYGRDGYTF	TGTGCCAGTAGTATATCCTATGGCAGGGATGGCTACACCTTC
TRBV6-5	TRBD1	TRBJ1-5	.	CASSSDREGSNQPQHF	TGTGCCAGCAGTTCGGACAGGGAAGGGAGCAATCAGCCCCAGCATTTT
TRBV9	TRBD2	TRBJ2-1	.	CASSVARAGGTGDEQFF	TGTGCCAGCAGCGTAGCTAGGGCGGGGGGGACTGGGGATGAGCAGTTCTTC
TRBV27	.	TRBJ2-1	.	CASGTLLGGRDEQFF	TGTGCCAGCGGCACATTACTGGGGGGTCGGGATGAGCAGTTCTTC
TRBV2	TRBD1	TRBJ2-6	.	CASSQTGFAGANVLTF	TGTGCCAGCAGTCAGACAGGGTTCGCTGGGGCCAACGTCCTGACTTTC
TRBV7-9	TRBD2	TRBJ2-3	few	CSSSLGASGVLSTDTQYF	TGTTCCAGCAGCTTAGGTGCTAGCGGGGTCCTCTCCACAGATACGCAGTATTTT
TRBV30	.	TRBJ1-6	.	CAWDIVYGTGGNSPLHF	TGTGCCTGGGATATCGTTTATGGGACTGGCGGAAATTCACCCCTCCACTTT